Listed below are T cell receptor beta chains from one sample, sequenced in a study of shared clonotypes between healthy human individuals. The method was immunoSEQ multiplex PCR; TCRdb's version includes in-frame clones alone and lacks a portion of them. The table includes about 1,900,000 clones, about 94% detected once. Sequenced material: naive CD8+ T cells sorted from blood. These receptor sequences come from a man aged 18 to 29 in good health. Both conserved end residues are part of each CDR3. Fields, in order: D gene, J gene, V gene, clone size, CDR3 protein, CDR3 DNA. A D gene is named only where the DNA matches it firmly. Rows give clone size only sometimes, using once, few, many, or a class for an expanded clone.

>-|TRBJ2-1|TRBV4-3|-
CATRTSRMWDEQFF
TGCGCCACCAGAACTAGCCGAATGTGGGATGAGCAGTTCTTC
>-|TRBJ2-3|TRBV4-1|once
CASSQVGVLTDTQYF
TGCGCCAGCAGCCAAGTGGGGGTACTCACAGATACGCAGTATTTT
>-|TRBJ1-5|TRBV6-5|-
CASSYYRDLNQPQHF
TGTGCCAGCAGTTACTACCGGGACCTAAATCAGCCCCAGCATTTT
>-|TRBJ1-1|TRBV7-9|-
CASSLSVGGTEAFF
TGTGCCAGCAGCTTAAGTGTTGGGGGCACTGAAGCTTTCTTT
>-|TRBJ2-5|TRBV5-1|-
CASSLGQMGETQYF
TGCGCCAGCAGCTTGGGACAGATGGGAGAGACCCAGTACTTC
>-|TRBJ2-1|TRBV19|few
CASSPGPYNEQFF
TGTGCCAGTAGTCCGGGGCCCTACAATGAGCAGTTCTTC
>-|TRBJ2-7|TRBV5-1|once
CASSLAPTPGSDLYEQYF
TGCGCCAGCAGCTTGGCCCCCACGCCGGGGTCAGATCTCTACGAGCAGTACTTC
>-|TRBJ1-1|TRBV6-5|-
CASREIRELNTEAFF
TGTGCCAGCAGAGAGATCAGGGAACTGAACACTGAAGCTTTCTTT
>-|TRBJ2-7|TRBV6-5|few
CASSYQGSYEQYF
TGTGCCAGCAGTTACCAGGGTTCCTACGAGCAGTACTTC
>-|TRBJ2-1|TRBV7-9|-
CASSLVVSNEQFF
TGTGCCAGCAGCTTAGTTGTCAGCAATGAGCAGTTCTTC